Here is one T cell receptor (beta chain) with its context. Its antigen remains unknown. This specimen comes from a study of vaccination and CD4 T cells after COVID-19. Cultured CD4+ T-cell DNA underwent Oncomine TCR Beta short-read sequencing. TCRdb analysed the PCR reads with MiXCR anew, one entry per CDR3 protein. Among about 18,000 distinct CDR3 sequences, more than 50% were seen once, and the ten largest hold roughly a sixth. Noted treatment: roughly 11-day PBMC culture with coronavirus spike peptide pools or control peptides (ViraFEST assay). The receptor was isolated from a human donor who had recovered from COVID-19. This specimen was CD4+ T cells from blood, cultured in vitro, taken before SARS-CoV-2 vaccination.

The CDR3 loop reads CASSGDRGKYGYTF. The CDR3 DNA follows: TGTGCCAGCAGTGGGGACAGGGGGAAGTATGGCTACACCTTC. The J gene is TRBJ1-2, the V gene TRBV6-1, with 11 nucleotides matching TRBD1. The germline V gene encodes CDR1 MNHNS and CDR2 SASEGT. This CDR3 has 14 amino acids. Trimming cost V 4 bases and J 5 bases; bases outside gene matches: 3.